The following is a T cell receptor beta chain sequence with its context. Antigen unknown. This specimen belongs to a study of cytomegalovirus exposure and HLA in healthy donors. As for the study in general: About 200 million T cells yielded around 120 million unique TCR beta sequences in earlier analysis. Overall study results and limits: High specificity and sensitivity for cytomegalovirus status were reported for the classifier. Productive status was seen about 90% or about 30% of the time for most TCR beta V segments in an earlier analysis. Later analysis suggested most CMV-associated TCR beta chains were HLA-restricted.

CDR3 size: 14 residues. The germline V gene encodes CDR1 MNHEY and CDR2 SMNVEV (reference sequence). V gave up 10 bases and J gave up 3 bases, with 19 bases separating them. It was with 60 Vbeta and 13 Jbeta primers that the PCR ran. Clones were read by immunoSEQ multiplex PCR, and TCRdb kept only the in-frame ones, dropping some. The sample contains roughly 230,000 clones, roughly 91% of which appear only once. The chain links TRBV27 to TRBJ2-7, with a possible D match to TRBD2 (7 bases). The specimen sequenced was PBMCs. This clonotype was sampled from a girl aged 2 to 9 in good health and CMV-seronegative. CDR3 residues: CATSPGGGGYEQYF. CDR3 coding DNA: TGTGCCACCAGCCCCGGAGGGGGGGGCTACGAGCAGTACTTC.